Listed below are T cell receptor beta chains from one sample, sequenced in a study of shared clonotypes between healthy human individuals. Sequencing was performed with immunoSEQ multiplex PCR; in TCRdb, only in-frame clones are kept and a portion is missing. Here the sample spans hundreds of thousands of clones, about 95% being singletons. Sequencing was carried out using naive CD4+ T cells sorted from blood. Receptor source: a woman aged 30 to 39 in good health. Both conserved end residues are part of each CDR3. Fields, in order: D gene, V gene, clone size, J gene, CDR3 protein, CDR3 DNA. D genes are given only for firm matches. A clone size is listed for some rows: how often the clone was seen (once, few, many), or a class if it is expanded.

d_call: NA; v_call: TRBV19; clone_size: few; j_call: TRBJ1-5; cdr3_aa: CASSIAWSQPQHF; cdr3_nt: TGTGCCAGTAGTATAGCCTGGTCTCAGCCCCAGCATTTT
d_call: NA; v_call: TRBV28; clone_size: NA; j_call: TRBJ2-7; cdr3_aa: CASSLKVPYEQYF; cdr3_nt: TGTGCCAGCAGTTTAAAGGTCCCCTACGAGCAGTACTTC
d_call: NA; v_call: TRBV28; clone_size: NA; j_call: TRBJ2-7; cdr3_aa: CASSSRTPTRYEQYF; cdr3_nt: TGTGCCAGCAGTTCACGGACTCCCACCAGATACGAGCAGTACTTC
d_call: NA; v_call: TRBV5-4; clone_size: NA; j_call: TRBJ2-7; cdr3_aa: CASSFPGSALREQYF; cdr3_nt: TGTGCCAGCAGCTTCCCCGGGTCTGCGTTACGCGAGCAGTACTTC
d_call: TRBD1; v_call: TRBV10-2; clone_size: NA; j_call: TRBJ2-1; cdr3_aa: CASRDRGSSYNEQFF; cdr3_nt: TGCGCCAGCAGGGACAGGGGCAGCTCCTACAATGAGCAGTTCTTC
d_call: NA; v_call: TRBV6-5; clone_size: NA; j_call: TRBJ2-1; cdr3_aa: CASHSLGHEQFF; cdr3_nt: TGTGCCAGCCATTCCCTAGGACATGAGCAGTTCTTC
d_call: TRBD2; v_call: TRBV27; clone_size: NA; j_call: TRBJ2-7; cdr3_aa: CASTKDASGRVGQEQYF; cdr3_nt: TGTGCCAGCACCAAAGACGCTAGCGGGAGGGTCGGTCAAGAGCAGTACTTC
d_call: NA; v_call: TRBV18; clone_size: NA; j_call: TRBJ2-3; cdr3_aa: CASSPGHNKDTQYF; cdr3_nt: TGTGCCAGCTCACCGGGACACAATAAAGATACGCAGTATTTT
d_call: TRBD1; v_call: TRBV7-8; clone_size: NA; j_call: TRBJ1-5; cdr3_aa: CASSFMGQGNQPQHF; cdr3_nt: TGTGCCAGCAGCTTCATGGGACAGGGCAATCAGCCCCAGCATTTT
d_call: TRBD1; v_call: TRBV18; clone_size: NA; j_call: TRBJ1-1; cdr3_aa: CASSFSSGTGMNTEAFF; cdr3_nt: TGTGCCAGCTCATTTTCCTCCGGGACAGGGATGAACACTGAAGCTTTCTTT
d_call: NA; v_call: TRBV29-1; clone_size: NA; j_call: TRBJ1-2; cdr3_aa: CSVGDPFHGYTF; cdr3_nt: TGCAGCGTTGGGGACCCTTTCCATGGCTACACCTTC
d_call: NA; v_call: TRBV29-1; clone_size: NA; j_call: TRBJ2-7; cdr3_aa: CSAQSDTSSYEQYF; cdr3_nt: TGCAGCGCGCAATCGGATACCAGCTCCTACGAGCAGTACTTC
d_call: TRBD1; v_call: TRBV2; clone_size: once; j_call: TRBJ1-5; cdr3_aa: CASTKDRAYSNQPQHF; cdr3_nt: TGTGCCAGCACCAAGGACAGGGCGTATAGCAATCAGCCCCAGCATTTT
d_call: NA; v_call: TRBV5-1; clone_size: once; j_call: TRBJ1-4; cdr3_aa: CASSWTATNEKLFF; cdr3_nt: TGCGCCAGCAGCTGGACCGCTACTAATGAAAAACTGTTTTTT
d_call: TRBD1; v_call: TRBV23-1; clone_size: NA; j_call: TRBJ1-1; cdr3_aa: CASSQLWDSENTEAFF; cdr3_nt: TGCGCCAGCAGTCAATTATGGGACAGTGAGAACACTGAAGCTTTCTTT
d_call: TRBD1; v_call: TRBV5-1; clone_size: NA; j_call: TRBJ2-3; cdr3_aa: CASSLAGQGTDTQYF; cdr3_nt: TGCGCCAGCAGCTTGGCGGGACAGGGCACAGATACGCAGTATTTT
d_call: NA; v_call: TRBV10-2; clone_size: NA; j_call: TRBJ2-1; cdr3_aa: CASSESWGAWQFF; cdr3_nt: TGCGCCAGCAGTGAGTCGTGGGGGGCATGGCAGTTCTTC
d_call: NA; v_call: TRBV5-3; clone_size: NA; j_call: TRBJ2-7; cdr3_aa: CARSLVGPNFDRRNYEQYF; cdr3_nt: TGTGCCAGAAGCTTGGTGGGACCCAACTTCGATCGCCGGAATTACGAGCAGTACTTC
d_call: TRBD2; v_call: TRBV7-8; clone_size: NA; j_call: TRBJ2-1; cdr3_aa: CASSLAGTSGYNEQFF; cdr3_nt: TGTGCCAGCAGCTTAGCCGGGACTAGCGGTTACAATGAGCAGTTCTTC
d_call: TRBD2; v_call: TRBV19; clone_size: few; j_call: TRBJ2-1; cdr3_aa: CASNLGLAGNNEQFF; cdr3_nt: TGTGCCAGTAACCTTGGACTAGCGGGTAACAATGAGCAGTTCTTC
d_call: TRBD2; v_call: TRBV28; clone_size: NA; j_call: TRBJ2-3; cdr3_aa: CASSPQISWVKREADTQYF; cdr3_nt: TGTGCCAGCAGCCCTCAGATATCTTGGGTAAAGCGGGAGGCAGATACGCAGTATTTT
d_call: NA; v_call: TRBV4-1; clone_size: NA; j_call: TRBJ1-5; cdr3_aa: CASSQGMRRGTGQPQHF; cdr3_nt: TGCGCCAGCAGCCAAGGCATGCGGAGGGGGACGGGTCAGCCCCAGCATTTT
d_call: NA; v_call: TRBV19; clone_size: NA; j_call: TRBJ1-4; cdr3_aa: CASKQQGQSEKLFF; cdr3_nt: TGTGCCAGTAAACAGCAGGGTCAAAGTGAAAAACTGTTTTTT
d_call: NA; v_call: TRBV19; clone_size: NA; j_call: TRBJ1-2; cdr3_aa: CASSGGAASDYGYTF; cdr3_nt: TGTGCCAGTAGTGGCGGCGCCGCCTCGGACTATGGCTACACCTTC
d_call: TRBD1; v_call: TRBV6-5; clone_size: NA; j_call: TRBJ1-2; cdr3_aa: CASSYSPGQDYGYTF; cdr3_nt: TGTGCCAGCAGTTACAGCCCGGGACAGGACTATGGCTACACCTTC
d_call: TRBD2; v_call: TRBV4-1; clone_size: NA; j_call: TRBJ2-2; cdr3_aa: CASSPLGTSGTLRNTGELFF; cdr3_nt: TGCGCCAGTAGCCCACTCGGGACTAGCGGGACATTAAGAAACACCGGGGAGCTGTTTTTT
d_call: TRBD1; v_call: TRBV10-1; clone_size: NA; j_call: TRBJ2-4; cdr3_aa: CASSQTGGPKNIQYF; cdr3_nt: TGCGCCAGCAGCCAGACAGGGGGTCCCAAAAACATTCAGTACTTC
d_call: TRBD2; v_call: TRBV7-9; clone_size: NA; j_call: TRBJ2-3; cdr3_aa: CASSRGLAASTDTQYF; cdr3_nt: TGTGCCAGCAGCCGGGGACTAGCAGCTAGCACAGATACGCAGTATTTT
d_call: TRBD1; v_call: TRBV28; clone_size: NA; j_call: TRBJ1-2; cdr3_aa: CASSRGLVYGYTF; cdr3_nt: TGTGCCAGCAGCAGGGGGTTGGTCTATGGCTACACCTTC
d_call: NA; v_call: TRBV5-1; clone_size: NA; j_call: TRBJ2-3; cdr3_aa: CASSLDGASRSTDTQYF; cdr3_nt: TGCGCCAGCAGCTTGGATGGGGCTAGCCGAAGCACAGATACGCAGTATTTT
d_call: NA; v_call: TRBV6-1; clone_size: NA; j_call: TRBJ2-7; cdr3_aa: CASRGDDRYEQYF; cdr3_nt: TGTGCCAGCAGGGGTGATGATCGCTACGAGCAGTACTTC
d_call: NA; v_call: TRBV6-6; clone_size: NA; j_call: TRBJ1-5; cdr3_aa: CASSYKGLGGNQPQHF; cdr3_nt: TGTGCCAGCAGTTACAAGGGCCTTGGGGGCAATCAGCCCCAGCATTTT
d_call: NA; v_call: TRBV6-6; clone_size: NA; j_call: TRBJ2-6; cdr3_aa: CASSGGDSGANVLTF; cdr3_nt: TGTGCCAGCAGTGGGGGTGACTCTGGGGCCAACGTCCTGACTTTC
d_call: NA; v_call: TRBV2; clone_size: NA; j_call: TRBJ2-7; cdr3_aa: CASRLVDEQYF; cdr3_nt: TGTGCCAGCAGGTTGGTCGACGAGCAGTACTTC
d_call: TRBD1; v_call: TRBV5-1; clone_size: NA; j_call: TRBJ2-2; cdr3_aa: CASRVKDRANTGELFF; cdr3_nt: TGCGCCAGCAGGGTTAAGGACAGGGCGAACACCGGGGAGCTGTTTTTT
d_call: NA; v_call: TRBV7-9; clone_size: NA; j_call: TRBJ1-2; cdr3_aa: CASSQDGGRGYTF; cdr3_nt: TGTGCCAGCAGCCAAGACGGGGGGCGCGGCTACACCTTC
d_call: NA; v_call: TRBV7-2; clone_size: NA; j_call: TRBJ2-7; cdr3_aa: CASSLPDWPYEQYF; cdr3_nt: TGTGCCAGCAGCTTGCCGGACTGGCCCTACGAGCAGTACTTC
d_call: NA; v_call: TRBV5-1; clone_size: NA; j_call: TRBJ2-3; cdr3_aa: CASSPSGQDTQYF; cdr3_nt: TGCGCCAGCAGCCCGTCCGGGCAAGATACGCAGTATTTT
d_call: NA; v_call: TRBV5-4; clone_size: NA; j_call: TRBJ1-1; cdr3_aa: CASSLGGALQANTEAFF; cdr3_nt: TGTGCCAGCAGCTTGGGGGGGGCTCTACAGGCTAACACTGAAGCTTTCTTT
d_call: NA; v_call: TRBV7-2; clone_size: NA; j_call: TRBJ2-7; cdr3_aa: CASSLDRDAYEQYF; cdr3_nt: TGTGCCAGCAGCTTAGACAGGGATGCCTACGAGCAGTACTTC
d_call: TRBD2; v_call: TRBV11-2; clone_size: NA; j_call: TRBJ2-1; cdr3_aa: CASSPSSGPYNEQFF; cdr3_nt: TGTGCCAGCAGCCCATCTAGCGGCCCTTACAATGAGCAGTTCTTC
d_call: TRBD2; v_call: TRBV9; clone_size: NA; j_call: TRBJ2-1; cdr3_aa: CASSVFSGNYNEQFF; cdr3_nt: TGTGCCAGCAGCGTATTTAGCGGGAACTACAATGAGCAGTTCTTC
d_call: NA; v_call: TRBV11-2; clone_size: NA; j_call: TRBJ2-1; cdr3_aa: CASSVVVGVNEQFF; cdr3_nt: TGTGCCAGCAGCGTAGTGGTAGGGGTGAATGAGCAGTTCTTC
d_call: TRBD1; v_call: TRBV7-8; clone_size: NA; j_call: TRBJ2-7; cdr3_aa: CASSLAGTGGSYEQYF; cdr3_nt: TGTGCCAGCAGCTTAGCGGGGACAGGGGGTTCCTACGAGCAGTACTTC
d_call: NA; v_call: TRBV6-1; clone_size: NA; j_call: TRBJ2-1; cdr3_aa: CASSDPPYNEQFF; cdr3_nt: TGTGCCAGCAGTGACCCGCCCTACAATGAGCAGTTCTTC
d_call: NA; v_call: TRBV6-5; clone_size: NA; j_call: TRBJ2-3; cdr3_aa: CASSYSGTDTQYF; cdr3_nt: TGTGCCAGCAGTTACTCAGGCACAGATACGCAGTATTTT
d_call: TRBD2; v_call: TRBV5-1; clone_size: NA; j_call: TRBJ2-5; cdr3_aa: CASRPRLAGEVAETQYF; cdr3_nt: TGCGCCAGCAGGCCCCGGCTAGCGGGAGAGGTGGCAGAGACCCAGTACTTC
d_call: NA; v_call: TRBV28; clone_size: NA; j_call: TRBJ1-1; cdr3_aa: CASRVPGGTEAFF; cdr3_nt: TGTGCCAGCAGGGTCCCCGGGGGAACTGAAGCTTTCTTT